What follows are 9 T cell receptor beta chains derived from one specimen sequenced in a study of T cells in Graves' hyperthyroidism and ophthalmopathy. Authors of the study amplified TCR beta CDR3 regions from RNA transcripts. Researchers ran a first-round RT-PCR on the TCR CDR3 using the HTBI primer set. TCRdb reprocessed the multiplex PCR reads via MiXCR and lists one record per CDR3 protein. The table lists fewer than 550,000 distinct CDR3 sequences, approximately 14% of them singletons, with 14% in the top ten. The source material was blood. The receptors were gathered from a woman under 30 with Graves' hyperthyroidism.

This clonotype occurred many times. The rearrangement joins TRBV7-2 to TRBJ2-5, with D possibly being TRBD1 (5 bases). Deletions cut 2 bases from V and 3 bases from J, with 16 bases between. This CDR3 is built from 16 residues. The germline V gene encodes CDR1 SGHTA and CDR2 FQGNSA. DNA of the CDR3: TGTGCCAGCAGCTTATCCGCCAGGGCCGACAAAGAGACCCAGTACTTC. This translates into CASSLSARADKETQYF. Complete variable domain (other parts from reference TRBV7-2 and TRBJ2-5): GAGVSQSPSNKVTEKGKDVELRCDPISGHTALYWYRQSLGQGLEFLIYFQGNSAPDKSGLPSDRFSAERTGGSVSTLTIQRTQQEDSAVYLCASSLSARADKETQYFGPGTRLLVL.

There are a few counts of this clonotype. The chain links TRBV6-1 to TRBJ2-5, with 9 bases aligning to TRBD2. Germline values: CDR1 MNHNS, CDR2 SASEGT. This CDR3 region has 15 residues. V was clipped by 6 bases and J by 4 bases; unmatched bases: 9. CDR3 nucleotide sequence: TGTGCCAGCAGCCCCCTGGGCGGGGGGGCAGAGACCCAGTACTTC. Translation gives CASSPLGGGAETQYF.

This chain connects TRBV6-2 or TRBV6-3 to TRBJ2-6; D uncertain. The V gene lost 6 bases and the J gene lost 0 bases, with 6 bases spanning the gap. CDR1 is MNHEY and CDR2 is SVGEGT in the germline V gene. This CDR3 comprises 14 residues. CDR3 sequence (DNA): TGTGCCAGCAGAAGGACCTCTGGGGCCAACGTCCTGACTTTC. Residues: CASRRTSGANVLTF.

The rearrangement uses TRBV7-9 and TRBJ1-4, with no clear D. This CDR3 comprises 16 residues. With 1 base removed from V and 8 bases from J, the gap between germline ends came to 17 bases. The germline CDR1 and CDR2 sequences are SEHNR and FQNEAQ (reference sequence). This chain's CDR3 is CASSLDSGARREKLFF. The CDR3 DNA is TGTGCCAGCAGCTTAGACAGTGGAGCCCGTAGGGAAAAACTGTTTTTT.

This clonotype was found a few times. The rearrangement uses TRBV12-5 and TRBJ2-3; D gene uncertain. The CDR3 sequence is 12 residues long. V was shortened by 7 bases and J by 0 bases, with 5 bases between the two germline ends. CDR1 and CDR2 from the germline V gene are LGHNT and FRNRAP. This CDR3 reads CASVGSTDTQYF. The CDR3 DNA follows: TGTGCTAGTGTGGGTAGCACAGATACGCAGTATTTT.

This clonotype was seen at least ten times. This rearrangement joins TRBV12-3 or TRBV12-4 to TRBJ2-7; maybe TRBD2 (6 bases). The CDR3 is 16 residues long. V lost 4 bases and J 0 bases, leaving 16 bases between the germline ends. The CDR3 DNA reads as TGTGCCAGCAGTTCCGTGGAGGGGTCTCTCTCCTACGAGCAGTACTTC. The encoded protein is CASSSVEGSLSYEQYF.

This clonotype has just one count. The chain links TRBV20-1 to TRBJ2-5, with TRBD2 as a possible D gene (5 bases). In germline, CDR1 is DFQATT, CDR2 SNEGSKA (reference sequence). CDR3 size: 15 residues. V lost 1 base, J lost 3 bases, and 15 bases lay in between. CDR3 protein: CSARVPSSLKETQYF. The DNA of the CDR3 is TGCAGTGCTAGAGTCCCTAGCAGTCTAAAAGAGACCCAGTACTTC.

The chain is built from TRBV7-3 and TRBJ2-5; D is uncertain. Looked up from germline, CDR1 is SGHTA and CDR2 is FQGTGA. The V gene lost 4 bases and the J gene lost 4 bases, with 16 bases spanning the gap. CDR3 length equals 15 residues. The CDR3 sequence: CASSSDTDPRETQYF. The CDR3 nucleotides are TGTGCCAGCAGCTCTGATACGGACCCCCGAGAGACCCAGTACTTC. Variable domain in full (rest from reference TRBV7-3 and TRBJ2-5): GAGVSQTPSNKVTEKGKYVELRCDPISGHTALYWYRQSLGQGPEFLIYFQGTGAADDSGLPNDRFFAVRPEGSVSTLKIQRTERGDSAVYLCASSSDTDPRETQYFGPGTRLLVL.

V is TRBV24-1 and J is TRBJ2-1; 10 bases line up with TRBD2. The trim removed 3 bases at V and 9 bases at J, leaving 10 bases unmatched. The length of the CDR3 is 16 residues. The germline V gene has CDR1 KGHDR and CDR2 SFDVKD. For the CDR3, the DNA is TGTGCCACCAGTGATCTTCTAGCGGGAGTCTCGGGTGAGCAGTTCTTC. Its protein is CATSDLLAGVSGEQFF.